This T cell receptor beta chain derives from a study of beta chain features in type 1 diabetes. Study information: All samples together contributed 90 million to 110 million sorted cells for examination.

All of the isolated RNA was reverse transcribed, so expressed TCRB transcripts were sequenced. Read counts averaged around 3.6 million for samples of naive, central memory and regulatory T cells. Sequencing used immunoSEQ multiplex PCR; TCRdb keeps in-frame clones, though not all of them. This sample yields 350,000 to 450,000 clones, of which about 15% are seen a single time; about 0.02% belongs to the top ten. Study-wide results and caveats: VDJ junctions from type 1 diabetes patients carried fewer insertions and larger deletions. Researchers report that Type 1 diabetes patients had moderately but significantly shorter TCRB CDR3s across all four CD4+ subsets.

This clone was counted between two and nine times. As yet, its antigen is unknown. The clonotype comes from a woman aged 18-29 years in good health. Specimen: naive CD4+ T cells from blood.

In nucleotides, the CDR3 is TGTGCCAGCAGCCGCCTCCTCGCTAACGGACATCGTGTCTACGAGCAGTACTTC. Its translation is CASSRLLANGHRVYEQYF. The V and J genes are TRBV7-2 and TRBJ2-7, with D possibly TRBD1 on 5 matching bases. Germline assignment: CDR1 SGHTA and CDR2 FQGNSA. Trimming removed 5 bases from V and 3 bases from J, with 26 bases in between. The CDR3 covers 18 residues.